This T cell receptor (beta chain) was found in a study of T-cell reconstitution after alpha-beta-depleted transplantation in children. This clonotype was recorded at least ten times. The V and J ends lost 6 bases and 4 bases respectively, with 16 bases between them. The germline CDR1 and CDR2 sequences are KGHDR and SFDVKD. The CDR3 consists of 15 residues. Researchers prepared the TCRbeta library using unique molecular identifiers, the study reports. TCRdb used MiXCR to reprocess the PCR reads, holding one entry per CDR3 protein. The table records 190,000 or so distinct CDR3 sequences, roughly 7.5% of them present only once.

This specimen was PBMCs from the stem cell graft donor, taken from the stem cell graft. This sequence originates from a human donor who donated a stem cell graft to a child with Wiskott-Aldrich syndrome. The rearrangement joins TRBV24-1 to TRBJ2-3, with a tentative D call TRBD2 (6 bases). CDR3: CATSQRGLNADTQYF. CDR3 coding DNA: TGTGCCACCAGTCAGAGAGGACTAAATGCAGATACGCAGTATTTT.